This entry lists 29 T cell receptor beta chains sequenced from one sample in a study of shared clonotypes between healthy human individuals. Libraries were prepared by immunoSEQ multiplex PCR; TCRdb keeps only in-frame clonotypes and omits some of them. The table records about 2 million clones, 85% to 95% of them present only once. Sequenced input: naive CD4+ T cells sorted from blood. Subset reported: CD45RA+ positively selected. These receptor sequences come from a man aged 18-30 years in good health.

The rearrangement links TRBV27 to TRBJ1-1; TRBD1 might be the D (5 bases). The CDR3 covers 14 residues. V was trimmed by 2 bases and J by 5 bases, leaving 12 bases between them. Germline-derived CDR1 and CDR2 are MNHEY and SMNVEV (reference sequence). In nucleotides, the CDR3 is TGTGCCAGCAGTTTAAAGGGACGGGGGACTGAAGCTTTCTTT. Amino acid sequence: CASSLKGRGTEAFF.

For the CDR3, the DNA is TGTGCCAGCAGCTCAGAAGCGACAGGGCTCGGACAGCCCCAGCATTTT. It specifies CASSSEATGLGQPQHF. The J gene is TRBJ1-5, the V gene TRBV7-8, with 7 positions matching TRBD1. Germline CDR1 SGHVS, CDR2 FQNEAQ. J was trimmed by 7 bases and V by 4 bases; bases with no gene match: 13. This CDR3 region has 16 residues.

The genes are TRBV7-2 and TRBJ2-1; D possibly corresponds to TRBD2 (5 bases). CDR1 is SGHTA and CDR2 is FQGNSA in the germline V gene. V was clipped by 5 bases and J by 0 bases, with 14 bases between them. CDR3 length: 16 residues. CDR3 protein: CASSPNPGSSYNEQFF. For the CDR3, the DNA is TGTGCCAGCAGCCCAAACCCGGGGAGCTCCTACAATGAGCAGTTCTTC. The full variable domain, with the rest looked up from reference TRBV7-2 and TRBJ2-1, is GAGVSQSPSNKVTEKGKDVELRCDPISGHTALYWYRQSLGQGLEFLIYFQGNSAPDKSGLPSDRFSAERTGGSVSTLTIQRTQQEDSAVYLCASSPNPGSSYNEQFFGPGTRLTVL.

In regard to this clone: A much larger clone is a single base away; this may be a read error. The CDR3 DNA is TGTGCCCGGAGCGTTTATCTTTTGGGCGCGGACACCATATATTTT. It codes for CARSVYLLGADTIYF. V and J are TRBV30 and TRBJ1-3; D is undetermined. Germline V gives CDR1 GTSNPN, CDR2 SVGIG (reference sequence). The CDR3 has 15 residues. Supplemented by reference TRBV30 and TRBJ1-3, the full variable domain reads SQTIHQWPATLVQPVGSPLSLECTVEGTSNPNLYWYRQAAGRGLQLLFYSVGIGQISSEVPQNLSASRPQDRQFILSSKKLLLSDSGFYLCARSVYLLGADTIYFGEGSWLTVV.

The chain uses TRBV6-5 and TRBJ2-7; D not resolved. Germline CDR1 MNHEY, CDR2 SVGAGI. Trimming stripped 10 bases from V and 3 bases from J, with 4 bases between. The CDR3 runs to 9 residues. CDR3 sequence reads: CATHYEQYF. As DNA, the CDR3 is TGTGCCACCCACTACGAGCAGTACTTC.

V and J are TRBV5-1 and TRBJ2-6, with 8 nucleotides matching TRBD1. Germline V gives CDR1 SGHRS, CDR2 YFSETQ. Losses at the gene ends were 1 base for V and 4 bases for J; bases not matched to a gene: 7. This CDR3 has 17 residues. The CDR3 nucleotides are TGCGCCAGCAGCTTGTGGGGACAGGTGATAGGGGCCAACGTCCTGACTTTC. Translating it yields CASSLWGQVIGANVLTF.

The chain carries TRBV30 and TRBJ2-5; 9 nucleotides line up with TRBD1. Germline V gives CDR1 GTSNPN, CDR2 SVGIG (reference sequence). The CDR3 covers 16 residues. Trimming cost V 2 bases and J 2 bases; bases outside gene matches: 9. CDR3 amino acids: CAWSPSGTGKQETQYF. CDR3 sequence (DNA): TGTGCCTGGAGTCCATCCGGGACAGGGAAACAAGAGACCCAGTACTTC. The variable domain in full, completed from reference TRBV30 and TRBJ2-5, reads SQTIHQWPATLVQPVGSPLSLECTVEGTSNPNLYWYRQAAGRGLQLLFYSVGIGQISSEVPQNLSASRPQDRQFILSSKKLLLSDSGFYLCAWSPSGTGKQETQYFGPGTRLLVL.

The chain joins TRBV29-1 to TRBJ2-7, with D possibly matching TRBD2 (8 bases). The ends were cut back, 1 base at V and 4 bases at J, with 23 bases in the middle. Germline V CDR1 and CDR2: SQVTM, ANQGSEA. The CDR3 loop spans 17 amino acids. The CDR3 DNA reads as TGCAGCGTTGAAGGACAGGGAGAGTCTAGCGGGTTATACGAGCAGTACTTC. This encodes CSVEGQGESSGLYEQYF.

Only a few counts were recorded for this clone. Other DNA sequences in this specimen translate into the identical CDR3. V is TRBV5-1 and J is TRBJ1-3; possible D gene TRBD1, 5 bases. The germline V and J ends were trimmed by 0 bases and 4 bases, with 11 bases remaining between them. The CDR3 runs to 15 residues. The germline V gene has CDR1 SGHRS and CDR2 YFSETQ. The chain's CDR3 is CASSLAGGPGNTIYF. The CDR3 DNA reads TGCGCCAGCAGCTTGGCCGGGGGTCCAGGAAACACCATATATTTT.

CDR3 in amino acids: CASSSENGGNSPLHF. The CDR3 coding sequence is TGTGCCAGCAGCTCCGAGAATGGGGGCAATTCACCCCTCCACTTT. V usage is TRBV9 and J usage is TRBJ1-6, with D possibly TRBD1 on 6 matching bases. V gave up 4 bases and J gave up 7 bases, with 15 bases separating them. There are 15 residues in the CDR3. Germline lookup yields CDR1 SGDLS and CDR2 YYNGEE.

With respect to this clone: A read error may account for a junction end that differs from germline. CDR3 in amino acids: CASSYSTGAAGELFF. CDR3 DNA sequence: TGTGCCAGCAGTTACTCTACGGGGGCGGCCGGGGAGCTGTTTTTT. The chain recombines TRBV10-3 with TRBJ2-2; possibly TRBD1 or TRBD2 for D (6 bases each). Germline CDR1 ENHRY, CDR2 SYGVKD. The CDR3 loop spans 15 amino acids.

The chain joins TRBV21-1 to TRBJ1-2. TRBV21-1 is shown as a pseudogene. This CDR3 contains 12 residues. The CDR3 DNA follows: TGTGCCAGCAGCAAACGGACCTATGGCTACACCTTC. Its protein is CASSKRTYGYTF.

This chain joins TRBV5-3 and TRBJ1-6, with TRBD1 identical over 12 bases. TRBV5-3 is an open reading frame whose function is uncertain. The CDR3 runs to 17 residues. After removal of 7 bases from V and 5 bases from J, the junction contained 10 bases not matched to a gene. The CDR3 is CAREGQGAKTDNSPLHF. The DNA of the CDR3 is TGTGCCAGAGAGGGACAGGGGGCGAAGACAGATAATTCACCCCTCCACTTT.

This chain links TRBV4-1 with TRBJ1-5, with unresolved D. This CDR3 contains 13 residues. Trimming shortened V by 0 bases and J by 5 bases, and 5 bases separated the two germline ends. Per the germline V gene, CDR1 is MGHRA and CDR2 is YSYEKL. CDR3: CASSQDRHQPQHF. The CDR3 bases are TGCGCCAGCAGCCAAGATCGGCATCAGCCCCAGCATTTT.

V is TRBV4-1 and J is TRBJ1-1; D is undetermined. The CDR3 extends over 13 amino acids. Trimming took 0 bases from V and 7 from J, leaving 9 bases between them. Germline CDR1 reads MGHRA; CDR2 reads YSYEKL. CDR3: CASSQEGWSEAFF. CDR3 coding DNA: TGCGCCAGCAGCCAAGAAGGGTGGAGTGAAGCTTTCTTT.

This chain uses TRBV19 with TRBJ2-7; D ambiguous. Germline CDR1 LNHDA, CDR2 SQIVND (reference sequence). V lost 1 base and J 1 base, leaving 5 bases between the germline ends. This CDR3 contains 13 residues. The CDR3 sequence: CASSIGISYEQYF. CDR3 nucleotide sequence: TGTGCCAGTAGTATAGGGATTTCCTACGAGCAGTACTTC.

A note on this clone: Other DNA sequences in the same sample also yield this CDR3. This sequence joins TRBV18 and TRBJ2-5; no firm D call. CDR3 length equals 15 residues. The ends were cut back, 0 bases at V and 2 bases at J, with 10 bases in the middle. Germline CDR1 reads KGHSH; CDR2 reads LQKENI. The CDR3 DNA is TGTGCCAGCTCACCACCGGGGTTGCCTCAAGAGACCCAGTACTTC. Protein: CASSPPGLPQETQYF.

This clone has a single count. Other DNA sequences in this sample translate to the same CDR3. The V call is TRBV6-5, the J call TRBJ2-7; 12 nucleotides match TRBD2. With 0 bases clipped from V and 3 bases from J, the junction kept 3 bases outside the gene matches. Germline V lookup: CDR1 MNHEY, CDR2 SVGAGI. The CDR3 length is 16 residues. CDR3 sequence (DNA): TGTGCCAGCAGTTACTCGATACTAGCGGGGGGCTACGAGCAGTACTTC. As protein: CASSYSILAGGYEQYF.

The count of this clone is one. The CDR3 is CASSKVVIGTGLHEQYF. The DNA of the CDR3 is TGTGCCAGCAGCAAAGTCGTTATCGGGACAGGGCTCCACGAGCAGTACTTC. The chain recombines TRBV21-1 with TRBJ2-7; the tabulated D call, TRBD1, remains unverified against the DNA. TRBV21-1 is an annotated pseudogene. The length of the CDR3 is 17 residues.

This chain connects TRBV27 to TRBJ2-1, with 8 bases matching TRBD2. The CDR3 spans 17 residues. Trimming cost V 5 bases and J 7 bases; bases outside gene matches: 16. Germline V CDR1 and CDR2: MNHEY, SMNVEV (reference sequence). The CDR3: CASSPNPISGVLNEQFF. CDR3 in DNA: TGTGCCAGCAGTCCGAACCCCATTAGCGGGGTACTAAATGAGCAGTTCTTC.

The genes are TRBV4-1 and TRBJ1-1, with 7 bases aligning to TRBD1. Germline assignment: CDR1 MGHRA and CDR2 YSYEKL. This CDR3 region has 15 residues. V was pared by 1 base and J by 7 bases, with 9 bases of the junction left unmatched. The CDR3 sequence is CASSQGKGAFDEAFF. DNA of the CDR3: TGCGCCAGCAGCCAAGGAAAGGGGGCCTTCGATGAAGCTTTCTTT.

The rearrangement uses TRBV18 and TRBJ1-6; D uncertain. This CDR3 has 18 amino acids. Trimming shortened V by 6 bases and J by 8 bases, and 26 bases separated the two germline ends. The germline V gene has CDR1 KGHSH and CDR2 LQKENI. CDR3 nucleotides: TGTGCCAGCTCGCAAAACCCCCCCGGTCTTATCGGGGATTCACCCCTCCACTTT. Translating gives CASSQNPPGLIGDSPLHF.

The chain carries TRBV4-1 and TRBJ1-3; tentative D call: TRBD1 (5 bases). Looked up from germline, CDR1 is MGHRA and CDR2 is YSYEKL. This CDR3 spans 15 amino acids. The V end was cut by 1 base, the J end by 2 bases, with 9 bases between. CDR3 loop: CASSQGVRAGNTIYF. DNA for the CDR3: TGCGCCAGCAGCCAAGGTGTCAGGGCTGGAAACACCATATATTTT.

Remarks on this clone: Sequence at one end of the junction differs from germline and may be a read error. The chain employs TRBV28 and TRBJ2-6, with 11 bases matching TRBD1. The germline CDR1 and CDR2 sequences are MDHEN and SYDVKM. This CDR3 has 15 amino acids. Here the CDR3 DNA reads TGTGCCAGCAGTTTAGGGGGACAGGGGGACAACGTCCTGACTTTC. This translates into CASSLGGQGDNVLTF.

The chain joins TRBV18 to TRBJ1-6, with 7 bases identical to TRBD1. The V gene end was trimmed by 4 bases and the J gene end by 7 bases; junction bases not matched to a gene: 4. The CDR3 totals 14 residues. Germline V gene sequence: CDR1 KGHSH, CDR2 LQKENI. The chain's CDR3 is CASSRDRENSPLHF. CDR3 sequence (DNA): TGTGCCAGCTCACGGGACAGAGAAAATTCACCCCTCCACTTT.

The rearrangement links TRBV4-3 to TRBJ2-1, with D uncertain. Germline CDR1 is LGHNA and CDR2 is YSLEER. Between the trimmed V and J ends, which lost 2 bases and 7 bases, there was a span of 9 bases. The CDR3 length is 13 residues. The CDR3 here is CASSQPARNEQFF. In DNA form, the CDR3 reads TGCGCCAGCAGCCAACCCGCGAGGAATGAGCAGTTCTTC.

In DNA, the CDR3 is TGTGCCAGCTCACCGGGACAGGGGTACACAGATACGCAGTATTTT. Its protein product is CASSPGQGYTDTQYF. The chain combines TRBV18 with TRBJ2-3, with 10 bases that match TRBD1. The ends lost 3 bases at V and 2 bases at J; junction bases unmatched: 2. In germline, CDR1 is KGHSH, CDR2 LQKENI. The CDR3 is 15 residues long.

Note on this clone: Sequence at one end of the junction differs from germline and may be a read error. The chain is built from TRBV15 and TRBJ1-1; D is unresolved. The CDR3 covers 11 residues. Looked up from germline, CDR1 is LNHNV and CDR2 is YYDKDF (reference sequence). The CDR3 here is CATSRDSNTRF. CDR3 nucleotides: TGTGCCACCAGCAGAGATAGTAACACGCGATTT.

The CDR3, as DNA: TGCGCCAGCAGCCAAGTTACAGGGGGCATCTACGAGCAGTACTTC. Translated, it gives CASSQVTGGIYEQYF. This chain uses TRBV4-3 with TRBJ2-7, with 9 bases that match TRBD1. CDR1 and CDR2 from the germline V gene are LGHNA and YSLEER. V shed 1 base, J shed 3 bases, and the junction held 4 bases outside the gene matches. The CDR3 loop spans 15 amino acids.